The 9 T cell receptor beta chains in this list originate from one sample, sequenced in a study of read filtering for tumor transcriptome and immune sequencing. This library used roughly 370 ng RNA and molecular barcoded adaptors spanning alpha/delta and beta/gamma chains. TCRdb redid the calling of the reads with MiXCR, one entry per CDR3 protein. Of roughly 6,000 distinct CDR3 sequences in the sample, 23% were seen once. The sample taken for sequencing was a population of CD138-negative cells sorted from bone marrow. Receptors were obtained from a donor over 35 with multiple myeloma.

By proportion, this clonotype is large (0.1 to 1%). This chain connects TRBV7-2 to TRBJ1-1; no firm D call. Trimming shortened V by 5 bases and J by 0 bases, and 22 bases separated the two germline ends. Per the germline V gene, CDR1 is SGHTA and CDR2 is FQGNSA. The length of the CDR3 is 18 residues. CDR3 in amino acids: CASSPFSPWVRVNTEAFF. CDR3 sequence (DNA): TGTGCCAGCAGCCCCTTCTCTCCCTGGGTTAGGGTGAACACTGAAGCTTTCTTT.

This clonotype was observed at least ten times. V gene TRBV20-1 combines with J gene TRBJ2-5; 11 bases are shared with TRBD2. After removal of 6 bases from V and 5 bases from J, the junction contained 11 bases not matched to a gene. From germline, CDR1 is DFQATT and CDR2 SNEGSKA (reference sequence). The CDR3 is 15 residues long. The CDR3 protein is CSADPLAGGLETQYF. The CDR3 nucleotides are TGCAGTGCGGACCCTCTAGCGGGAGGTTTGGAGACCCAGTACTTC.

Concerning this clonotype itself: One base away lies a much larger clone, so this may be a sequencing read error. The chain is built from TRBV12-3 or TRBV12-4 and TRBJ2-1, with no clear D. The CDR3 contains 14 residues. The CDR3: CACSPLGGSNEQFF. For the CDR3, the DNA is TGTGCCTGCAGCCCCTTGGGTGGGTCCAATGAGCAGTTCTTC.

V usage is TRBV20-1 and J usage is TRBJ2-1, with 9 bases matching TRBD2. Unmatched junction bases numbered 9, after V lost 0 bases and J lost 9 bases. The CDR3 spans 15 residues. Germline V CDR1 and CDR2: DFQATT, SNEGSKA (reference sequence). CDR3 loop: CSARDMDSGRSEQFF. CDR3 in DNA: TGCAGTGCTAGAGATATGGATAGCGGGAGAAGTGAGCAGTTCTTC.

In regard to this clonotype: A much larger clonotype is one base distant, so this may be a read error. The V and J genes are TRBV12-3 or TRBV12-4 and TRBJ2-5, with 7 bases matching TRBD2. The CDR3 spans 13 residues. CDR3 DNA: TGTGCCGGCAGTCCGGGACTACAAGAGACCCAGTACTTC. It translates to CAGSPGLQETQYF.

This clonotype was seen a few times. The J gene is TRBJ2-1, the V gene TRBV20-1; 7 bases line up with TRBD2. Germline V gives CDR1 DFQATT, CDR2 SNEGSKA (reference sequence). V lost 0 bases and J lost 4; bases outside the gene matches: 9. The length of the CDR3 is 16 residues. CDR3 residues: CSARDGWGGVYNEQFF. The CDR3 DNA sequence: TGCAGTGCTAGAGACGGCTGGGGGGGGGTTTACAATGAGCAGTTCTTC.

This clonotype was counted at least ten times. The chain combines TRBV7-2 with TRBJ1-1; D remains unclear. The CDR3 consists of 14 residues. Trimming removed 1 base from V and 0 bases from J, with 6 bases in between. CDR1 is SGHTA and CDR2 is FQGNSA in the germline V gene. Here the CDR3 DNA reads TGTGCCAGCAGCTTAGACCTTTTGAACACTGAAGCTTTCTTT. Protein sequence: CASSLDLLNTEAFF.

Remarks on this clonotype: An end of the junction differs from the germline gene, which may be a read error. This CDR3 is CASSPVGQGRGEKLFF. The CDR3 DNA sequence: TGTGCCAGCAGCCCAGTGGGTCAGGGCCGGGGGGAAAAACTGTTCTTT. The chain couples TRBV7-2 to TRBJ1-4; maybe TRBD1 (5 bases). CDR3 length: 16 residues. Germline-derived CDR1 and CDR2 are SGHTA and FQGNSA.

For this clonotype: It differs at one base from a far larger clone, so likely a read error. This chain connects TRBV2 to TRBJ1-4; D is uncertain. CDR3 size: 16 residues. Germline CDR1 SNHLY, CDR2 FYNNEI. The CDR3 DNA is TGTGCCAGCAGTGAAGTTACGGGAGTGGGCACAGATACGCTGTATTTT. Translated: CASSEVTGVGTDTLYF. Combining the CDR3 with reference TRBV2 and TRBJ1-4 gives the whole variable domain EPEVTQTPSHQVTQMGQEVILRCVPISNHLYFYWYRQILGQKVEFLVSFYNNEISEKSEIFDDQFSVERPDGSNFTLKIRSTKLEDSAMYFCASSEVTGVGTDTLYFGSGTQLSVL.